A selection of T cell receptor beta chains follows, all from one sample in a study of cytotoxic CD8 clonotypes in ibrutinib-treated CLL. TCRdb's copy holds only in-frame clones and misses some; the assay was immunoSEQ multiplex PCR. The table records tens of thousands of clones, 68% of them present only once. Here the sequenced sample was PBMCs, taken after 12 months of ibrutinib treatment. Receptors originate from a human donor with chronic lymphocytic leukemia. Both conserved end residues are part of each CDR3. D genes are given only for firm matches. The size field is filled for only some rows; it gives once, few, many or a size class.

J	V	size	D	CDR3	DNA
TRBJ1-6	TRBV11-2	few	NA	CASSLEGFDNSPLHF	TGTGCCAGCAGCTTAGAAGGGTTCGATAATTCACCCCTCCACTTT
TRBJ1-4	TRBV6-5	NA	NA	CASSEGGFNEKLFF	TGTGCCAGCAGTGAGGGCGGATTTAATGAAAAACTGTTTTTT
TRBJ2-5	TRBV7-9	NA	NA	CASSTRGGNAQETQYF	TGTGCCAGCAGCACAAGGGGTGGCAATGCTCAAGAGACCCAGTACTTC
TRBJ2-7	TRBV5-1	few	TRBD1	CASSPARQGVYEQYF	TGCGCCAGCAGCCCCGCAAGACAGGGAGTCTACGAGCAGTACTTC
TRBJ1-1	TRBV6-5	few	NA	CASRRAPLGTEAFF	TGTGCCAGCCGTCGGGCGCCATTGGGCACTGAAGCTTTCTTT
TRBJ1-2	TRBV28	few	TRBD1	CASTQGQYGYTF	TGTGCCAGCACCCAGGGACAGTATGGCTACACCTTC
TRBJ2-1	TRBV7-8	NA	NA	CASSLRGLDYNEQFF	TGTGCCAGCAGCTTACGTGGACTGGACTACAATGAGCAGTTCTTC
TRBJ2-3	TRBV10-3	NA	NA	CAISEGIAKSDTQYF	TGTGCCATCAGTGAGGGGATCGCGAAATCAGATACGCAGTATTTT
TRBJ1-5	TRBV30	NA	TRBD1	CAWSRQGGGQPQHF	TGTGCCTGGAGCCGACAGGGTGGAGGTCAGCCCCAGCATTTT
TRBJ1-4	TRBV25-1	NA	NA	CASSGANNEKLFF	TGTGCCAGCAGTGGAGCTAACAATGAAAAACTGTTTTTT
TRBJ2-3	TRBV9	once	NA	CASSDLAGADTQYF	TGTGCCAGCAGCGATCTAGCTGGGGCAGATACGCAGTATTTT
TRBJ2-1	TRBV14	NA	TRBD2	CASSLLTSGGAREQFF	TGTGCCAGCAGCCTGCTGACTAGCGGGGGGGCCCGTGAGCAGTTCTTC
TRBJ1-1	TRBV6-5	NA	NA	CASYRSRLTEAFF	TGTGCCAGCTACAGGTCGAGGCTCACTGAAGCTTTCTTT
TRBJ2-7	TRBV7-2	once	NA	CASSRQGGEQYF	TGTGCCAGCAGCAGACAGGGAGGAGAGCAGTACTTC
TRBJ1-2	TRBV7-2	NA	NA	CASSLVRAGYGYTF	TGTGCCAGCAGCTTAGTTCGGGCGGGGTATGGCTACACCTTC
TRBJ2-1	TRBV6-5	once	NA	CASSQTQEYNEQFF	TGTGCCAGCAGTCAGACACAGGAGTACAATGAGCAGTTCTTC
TRBJ1-6	TRBV7-2	NA	TRBD1	CASSPGQGRDNSPLHF	TGTGCCAGCAGCCCGGGACAGGGGCGTGATAATTCACCCCTCCACTTT
TRBJ2-3	TRBV5-6	NA	TRBD2	CASSPRLAGGADTQYF	TGTGCCAGCAGCCCCAGACTAGCGGGGGGGGCAGATACGCAGTATTTT
TRBJ2-7	TRBV11-2	NA	NA	CASSFPGSYEQYF	TGTGCCAGCAGCTTCCCAGGCTCCTACGAGCAGTACTTC
TRBJ1-6	TRBV15	NA	NA	CATSRDRRSSYNSPLHF	TGTGCCACCAGCAGAGATCGGCGGAGCTCCTATAATTCACCCCTCCACTTT
TRBJ2-7	TRBV28	NA	NA	CASSFGGRSYEQYF	TGTGCCAGCAGTTTTGGTGGCAGGAGCTACGAGCAGTACTTC
TRBJ2-1	TRBV10-2	NA	NA	CASSESFRQSGQFF	TGCGCCAGCAGTGAGTCGTTTAGACAGAGCGGGCAGTTCTTC
TRBJ2-7	TRBV5-6	once	NA	CASSLFGDTSYEQYF	TGTGCCAGCAGCTTGTTCGGGGACACCTCCTACGAGCAGTACTTC
TRBJ1-2	TRBV6-1	NA	NA	CASTFAGEGFYGYTF	TGTGCCAGCACCTTTGCAGGAGAGGGGTTCTATGGCTACACCTTC
TRBJ1-2	TRBV11-2	NA	TRBD1	CASSRGQTNGYTF	TGTGCCAGCAGCCGGGGACAGACGAATGGCTACACCTTC
TRBJ2-1	TRBV6-6	NA	NA	CASSSYYNEQFF	TGTGCCAGCAGTTCTTACTACAATGAGCAGTTCTTC
TRBJ2-7	TRBV7-8	once	TRBD1	CASSLIGTGGYEQYF	TGTGCCAGCAGCTTAATAGGGACAGGGGGCTACGAGCAGTACTTC
TRBJ1-1	TRBV18	few	NA	CASSPGTVNTEAFF	TGTGCCAGCTCACCCGGGACGGTGAACACTGAAGCTTTCTTT
TRBJ1-3	TRBV7-2	few	NA	CASSLSPGTAGNTIYF	TGTGCCAGCAGCTTAAGTCCCGGGACGGCGGGAAACACCATATATTTT
TRBJ1-4	TRBV7-9	NA	NA	CASSLEPQNEKLFF	TGTGCCAGCAGCTTAGAACCACAGAATGAAAAACTGTTTTTT
TRBJ2-2	TRBV9	NA	TRBD2	CASSVEGTSGIGELFF	TGTGCCAGCAGCGTAGAAGGGACTAGCGGGATCGGGGAGCTGTTTTTT
TRBJ1-2	TRBV6-6	once	NA	CASKRGNYGYTF	TGTGCCAGCAAACGCGGGAATTATGGCTACACCTTC
TRBJ1-2	TRBV10-3	NA	NA	CAISESNGPPVYGYTF	TGTGCCATCAGTGAGTCGAACGGGCCCCCCGTCTATGGCTACACCTTC
TRBJ1-5	TRBV28	few	NA	CASRQGGQPQHF	TGTGCCAGCAGGCAGGGAGGTCAGCCCCAGCATTTT
TRBJ2-2	TRBV7-9	few	TRBD1	CASSSQGAGELFF	TGTGCCAGCAGCTCACAGGGGGCCGGGGAGCTGTTTTTT
TRBJ1-1	TRBV7-6	few	NA	CASSSQGDTEAFF	TGTGCCAGCAGCTCACAGGGAGACACTGAAGCTTTCTTT
TRBJ1-1	TRBV28	few	NA	CASSLGTDKVAEAFF	TGTGCCAGCAGTTTAGGGACGGACAAGGTGGCGGAAGCTTTCTTT
TRBJ2-5	TRBV30	NA	TRBD2	CAWSGGAGETQYF	TGTGCCTGGAGCGGGGGGGCCGGTGAGACCCAGTACTTC
TRBJ2-7	TRBV10-1	few	TRBD2	CASMMRGGTYEQYF	TGCGCCAGCATGATGCGGGGGGGAACGTACGAGCAGTACTTC
TRBJ1-5	TRBV7-3	NA	NA	CASSLTGGMGKQPQHF	TGTGCCAGCAGCTTAACGGGGGGAATGGGCAAACAGCCCCAGCATTTT
TRBJ1-2	TRBV5-8	few	NA	CASSHYRRSNYGYTF	TGTGCCAGCAGCCACTACCGTCGGTCTAACTATGGCTACACCTTC
TRBJ1-5	TRBV30	NA	NA	CAWTQDGSNQPQHF	TGTGCCTGGACCCAGGACGGTAGCAATCAGCCCCAGCATTTT
TRBJ2-2	TRBV9	NA	NA	CASSVADGELFF	TGTGCCAGCAGCGTAGCGGACGGGGAGCTGTTTTTT
TRBJ2-3	TRBV19	NA	TRBD2	CASRRLATSTDTQYF	TGTGCCAGTAGGAGACTAGCGACTAGCACAGATACGCAGTATTTT
TRBJ2-7	TRBV5-4	NA	NA	CASSPYLLASEQYF	TGTGCCAGCAGCCCCTACCTTCTAGCGAGCGAGCAGTACTTC
TRBJ2-5	TRBV6-4	NA	TRBD2	CASSLSGGGWETQYF	TGTGCCAGCAGCCTCTCCGGGGGGGGCTGGGAGACCCAGTACTTC
TRBJ2-7	TRBV7-2	NA	NA	CASSSFIVYEQYF	TGTGCCAGCAGCTCCTTTATAGTTTACGAGCAGTACTTC
TRBJ1-2	TRBV15	few	NA	CATSRGRIGANYGYTF	TGTGCCACCTCCCGGGGCAGGATAGGGGCTAACTATGGCTACACCTTC
TRBJ1-2	TRBV5-4	NA	NA	CASSLVTGYGYTF	TGTGCCAGCAGCTTGGTCACGGGGTATGGCTACACCTTC
TRBJ1-2	TRBV27	few	TRBD1	CASGSRTGSYGYTF	TGTGCCAGCGGCTCCCGGACAGGATCTTATGGCTACACCTTC
TRBJ1-6	TRBV28	NA	TRBD1	CASSPGQGISPLHF	TGTGCCAGCAGTCCGGGACAGGGGATCTCACCCCTCCACTTT
TRBJ1-4	TRBV9	few	TRBD1	CASSVQGAGEKLFF	TGTGCCAGCAGCGTGCAGGGGGCTGGTGAAAAACTGTTTTTT
TRBJ1-5	TRBV5-5	NA	NA	CASNPDSYSNQPQHF	TGTGCCAGCAACCCGGACAGCTATAGCAATCAGCCCCAGCATTTT
TRBJ1-1	TRBV7-8	NA	TRBD1	CASSPGTDSEAFF	TGTGCCAGCAGCCCCGGGACAGACTCTGAAGCTTTCTTT
TRBJ2-5	TRBV18	NA	TRBD1	CASSKGRQGIIETQYF	TGTGCCAGCTCTAAAGGGAGACAGGGTATTATCGAGACCCAGTACTTC
TRBJ2-2	TRBV7-2	NA	TRBD1	CASSPRTGLHTGELFF	TGTGCCAGCAGCCCGAGGACAGGGCTGCACACCGGGGAGCTGTTTTTT
TRBJ2-5	TRBV11-2	few	NA	CASSSRDTYLQETQYF	TGTGCCAGCAGCTCCAGGGACACGTACTTACAAGAGACCCAGTACTTC
TRBJ1-1	TRBV18	NA	NA	CASSRTVNTEAFF	TGTGCCAGCTCAAGGACAGTGAACACTGAAGCTTTCTTT